This T cell receptor (beta chain) was obtained from a study of a mutant IDH1 vaccine in newly diagnosed glioma. Noted time point: baseline, week 1 (first vaccination visit). Treatment indicated: pre-vaccination baseline after standard-of-care therapy. Each donor presented with a new WHO grade 3 or 4 astrocytoma that tested IDH1-mutant and showed ATRX loss. Note on this clone: Its antigen is not identified.

Overall study results and limits: Pseudoprogression apparently tracked independently of changes in top peripheral T cell clonotypes.

The germline CDR1 and CDR2 sequences are DFQATT and SNEGSKA (reference sequence). The CDR3 loop spans 11 amino acids. V was pared by 6 bases and J by 5 bases, with 10 bases between. Only in-frame clones appear in the TCRdb table, and some are missing; sequencing was by immunoSEQ multiplex PCR. Of 30,000 or so clones listed, approximately 86% are singletons. The source is a woman in her forties with glioma. The genes are TRBV20-1 and TRBJ2-5; D not resolved. Sample: PBMCs, taken from a glioma patient treated with radiotherapy, temozolomide or both. The CDR3 spells CSATPRETQYF. The CDR3 DNA follows: TGCAGTGCGACCCCCAGGGAGACCCAGTACTTC.